This T cell receptor (beta chain) is drawn from a study of CD8 T cells in ankylosing spondylitis. The study's findings and limits: A motif in TCR beta, a set of 8 or 9 highly homologous variants, appeared characteristic of ankylosing spondylitis blood. Disease-linked clones proved CD8+ and comparatively uncommon in peripheral blood. In ankylosing spondylitis patients, matched synovial fluid reportedly showed significant enrichment of disease-linked clones.

TCRdb re-called the 5' RACE reads with MiXCR, one entry per CDR3 protein. The sample gives 400,000 to 450,000 distinct CDR3 sequences, roughly 15% of which show up once; 0.95% to 1.1% is in the top ten. V shed 5 bases and J shed 4 bases, with 21 bases lying between them. The CDR3 has 17 residues. CDR1 and CDR2 (germline): SEHNR, FQNEAQ (reference sequence). Of note for this clonotype: Antigen specificity is unknown.

The origin of this receptor is a male donor with ankylosing spondylitis. What was sequenced was blood, either unsorted or a sorted T cell fraction (not recorded which). This chain connects TRBV7-9 to TRBJ1-5; D is unclear. CDR3 loop: CASSRALSGLGNQPQHF. The CDR3 coding sequence is TGTGCCAGCAGCAGAGCCCTCTCTGGGCTCGGGAATCAGCCCCAGCATTTT.